The 14 T cell receptor beta chains in this list originate from one sample, sequenced in a study of CD8 T cells in Susac syndrome. RNA totalling about 0.45 to 1 ug underwent reverse transcription with random hexamers. TCRdb reanalysed the immunoSEQ multiplex PCR reads using MiXCR and keeps one entry per CDR3 protein. Of about 120,000 distinct CDR3 sequences in the sample, 95% to 96% were seen once. The sequenced sample consisted of CD4+ T cells from PBMCs. These receptors were obtained from a human donor with Susac syndrome.

CDR3 residues: CSASPPPSSSYGYTF. For the CDR3, the DNA is TGCAGTGCTAGTCCCCCGCCAAGTTCCAGCTATGGCTACACCTTC. This chain links TRBV20-1 with TRBJ1-2, with D hard to call. V dropped 3 bases and J dropped 4 bases, with 18 bases sitting between them. The CDR3 extends over 15 amino acids. Germline values: CDR1 DFQATT, CDR2 SNEGSKA (reference sequence).

The chain links TRBV7-9 to TRBJ2-2, with D perhaps given as TRBD1 or TRBD2 (6 bases each). Germline CDR1 reads SEHNR; CDR2 reads FQNEAQ (reference sequence). CDR3 length equals 15 residues. V was shortened by 11 bases and J by 7 bases, with 23 bases between the two germline ends. CDR3 loop: CAFGGGSAVSGELFF. The CDR3 bases are TGTGCCTTCGGGGGCGGATCCGCGGTGAGCGGGGAGCTGTTTTTT.

The chain joins TRBV5-6 to TRBJ1-1, with D hard to call. The V gene lost 0 bases and the J gene lost 1 base, with 7 bases spanning the gap. The CDR3 is 14 amino acids. CDR1 is SGHDT, CDR2 YYEEEE, per germline. CDR3 amino acids: CASSLASGNTEAFF. The DNA of the CDR3 is TGTGCCAGCAGCTTGGCGTCTGGGAACACTGAAGCTTTCTTT. The full variable domain, rest sourced from reference TRBV5-6 and TRBJ1-1, is DAGVTQSPTHLIKTRGQQVTLRCSPKSGHDTVSWYQQALGQGPQFIFQYYEEEERQRGNFPDRFSGHQFPNYSSELNVNALLLGDSALYLCASSLASGNTEAFFGQGTRLTVV.

CDR3 coding DNA: TGTGCCAGCAGCAACAGGGAGAACATTCAGTACTTC. This sequence encodes CASSNRENIQYF. V usage is TRBV6-2 or TRBV6-3 and J usage is TRBJ2-4, with D perhaps TRBD1 (6 bases). CDR3 length: 12 residues. CDR1 is MNHEY, CDR2 SVGEGT, per germline. Trimming stripped 6 bases from V and 7 bases from J, with 10 bases between.

J is TRBJ1-1 and V is TRBV24-1; maybe TRBD1 (6 bases). The germline V and J ends were trimmed by 5 bases and 4 bases, with 13 bases remaining between them. Per the germline V gene, CDR1 is KGHDR and CDR2 is SFDVKD. The CDR3 loop spans 14 amino acids. CDR3: CATSAPGAATEAFF. CDR3 nucleotide sequence: TGTGCCACCAGTGCCCCGGGGGCCGCCACTGAAGCTTTCTTT.

The chain employs TRBV25-1 and TRBJ2-7; D uncertain. With 6 bases removed from V and 3 bases from J, the gap between germline ends came to 9 bases. Germline V gene lookup returns CDR1 MGHDK and CDR2 SYGVNS. The CDR3 has 12 amino acids. This CDR3 reads CASRVGYYEQYF. The CDR3 bases are TGTGCCAGCAGGGTGGGGTACTACGAGCAGTACTTC.

The chain couples TRBV20-1 to TRBJ2-7, with 8 nucleotides matching TRBD2. J was trimmed by 0 bases and V by 2 bases; bases with no gene match: 3. This CDR3 is 14 amino acids long. Germline assignment: CDR1 DFQATT and CDR2 SNEGSKA (reference sequence). The chain's CDR3 is CSARRLAGSYEQYF. The CDR3 region has the DNA TGCAGTGCTAGACGCCTAGCGGGCTCCTACGAGCAGTACTTC.

The V and J genes are TRBV9 and TRBJ2-1; 13 bases are shared with TRBD2. V shed 3 bases, J shed 14 bases, and the junction held 11 bases outside the gene matches. This CDR3 has 15 amino acids. Germline values: CDR1 SGDLS, CDR2 YYNGEE. CDR3 sequence: CASSGGLAGAAWKFF. In DNA form, the CDR3 reads TGTGCCAGCAGCGGTGGACTAGCGGGAGCGGCATGGAAGTTCTTC.

V usage is TRBV6-5 and J usage is TRBJ2-1, with unresolved D. This CDR3 spans 16 amino acids. The V and J ends lost 4 bases and 7 bases respectively, with 20 bases between them. The germline V gene has CDR1 MNHEY and CDR2 SVGAGI. CDR3 bases: TGTGCCAGCAGTTGCCTGGGGTCTTCGTGTGGGAATGAGCAGTTCTTC. This translates into CASSCLGSSCGNEQFF.

The chain joins TRBV9 to TRBJ2-6; 11 bases fit TRBD2. Trimming took 3 bases from V and 2 from J; bases not matched to a gene: 1. Germline CDR1 is SGDLS and CDR2 is YYNGEE. The CDR3 is 16 residues long. The CDR3 bases are TGTGCCAGCAGCGATAGCGGGAGGGCTGGGGCCAACGTCCTGACTTTC. Translated: CASSDSGRAGANVLTF.

CDR3 sequence reads: CSARDGGSAGQYF. The CDR3 DNA is TGCAGTGCTAGGGATGGCGGGAGCGCCGGGCAGTACTTC. This chain links TRBV20-1 with TRBJ2-7; 7 bases are shared with TRBD2. The CDR3 extends over 13 amino acids. The ends lost 3 bases at V and 9 bases at J; junction bases unmatched: 11. The germline CDR1 and CDR2 sequences are DFQATT and SNEGSKA (reference sequence).

V and J are TRBV4-1 and TRBJ1-2; D not resolved. CDR1 MGHRA and CDR2 YSYEKL come from the germline V gene. The CDR3 runs 12 residues. V was cut by 1 base and J by 5 bases, with 5 bases left in between. CDR3 DNA: TGCGCCAGCAGCCAAGGGATTTATGGCTACACCTTC. Translating it yields CASSQGIYGYTF.

A few counts support this clonotype. The chain recombines TRBV6-5 with TRBJ2-3, with D perhaps matching TRBD1 (5 bases). V lost 4 bases and J 1 base, leaving 9 bases between the germline ends. CDR1 and CDR2 (germline): MNHEY, SVGAGI. The CDR3 runs 14 residues. CDR3 sequence reads: CASSLGAGTDTQYF. CDR3 DNA sequence: TGTGCCAGCAGTTTAGGGGCGGGCACAGATACGCAGTATTTT.

The chain is built from TRBV3-1 and TRBJ1-1; D is perhaps TRBD1 (5 bases). Germline assignment: CDR1 LGHDT and CDR2 YNNKEL (reference sequence). This CDR3 region has 12 residues. Trimming stripped 4 bases from V and 5 bases from J, with 8 bases between. In nucleotides, the CDR3 is TGTGCCAGCAGCCCAGGGCGGACTGAAGCTTTCTTT. Protein product: CASSPGRTEAFF.